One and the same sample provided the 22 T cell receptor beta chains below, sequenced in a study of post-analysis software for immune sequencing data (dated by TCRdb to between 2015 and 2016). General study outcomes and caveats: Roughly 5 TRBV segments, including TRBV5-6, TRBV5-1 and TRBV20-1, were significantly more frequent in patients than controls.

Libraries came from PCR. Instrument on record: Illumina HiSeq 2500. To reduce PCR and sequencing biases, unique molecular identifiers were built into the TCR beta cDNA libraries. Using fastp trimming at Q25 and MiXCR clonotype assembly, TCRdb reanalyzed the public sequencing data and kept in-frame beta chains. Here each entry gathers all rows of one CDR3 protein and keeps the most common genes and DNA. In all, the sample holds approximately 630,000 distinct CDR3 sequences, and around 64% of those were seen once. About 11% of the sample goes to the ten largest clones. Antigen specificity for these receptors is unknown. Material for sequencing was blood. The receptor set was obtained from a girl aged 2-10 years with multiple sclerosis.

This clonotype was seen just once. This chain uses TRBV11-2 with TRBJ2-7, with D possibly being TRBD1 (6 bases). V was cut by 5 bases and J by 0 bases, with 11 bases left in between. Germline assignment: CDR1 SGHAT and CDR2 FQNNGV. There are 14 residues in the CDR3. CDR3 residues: CASSEGQFSYEQYF. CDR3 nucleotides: TGTGCCAGCAGCGAAGGACAGTTCTCCTACGAGCAGTACTTC.

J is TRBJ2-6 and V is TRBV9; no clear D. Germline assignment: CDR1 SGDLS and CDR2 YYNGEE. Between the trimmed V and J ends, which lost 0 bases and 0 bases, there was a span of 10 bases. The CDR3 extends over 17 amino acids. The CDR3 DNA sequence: TGTGCCAGCAGCGTAGAGCTAGTTAGCTCTGGGGCCAACGTCCTGACTTTC. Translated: CASSVELVSSGANVLTF.

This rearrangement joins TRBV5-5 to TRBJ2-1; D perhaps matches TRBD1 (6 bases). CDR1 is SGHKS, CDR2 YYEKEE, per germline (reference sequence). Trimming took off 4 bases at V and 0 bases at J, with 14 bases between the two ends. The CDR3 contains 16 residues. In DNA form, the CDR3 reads TGTGCCAGCAGCCTGTCGACAGGCAACTCCTACAATGAGCAGTTCTTC. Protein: CASSLSTGNSYNEQFF.

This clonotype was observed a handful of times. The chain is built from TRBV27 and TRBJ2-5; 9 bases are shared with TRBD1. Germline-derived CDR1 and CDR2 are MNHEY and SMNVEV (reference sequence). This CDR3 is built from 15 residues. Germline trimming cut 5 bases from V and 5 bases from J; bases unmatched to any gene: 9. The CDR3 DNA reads TGTGCCAGCAGTCCACTGACAGGGGGATGGGAGACCCAGTACTTC. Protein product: CASSPLTGGWETQYF.

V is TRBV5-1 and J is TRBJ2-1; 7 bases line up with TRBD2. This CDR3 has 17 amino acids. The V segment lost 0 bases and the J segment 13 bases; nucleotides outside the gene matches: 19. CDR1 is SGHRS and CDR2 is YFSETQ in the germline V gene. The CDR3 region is CASSLVPLGLERILQFF. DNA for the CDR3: TGCGCCAGCAGCTTGGTCCCCCTCGGACTAGAGAGGATTTTACAGTTCTTC. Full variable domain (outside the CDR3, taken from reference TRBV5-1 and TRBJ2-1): KAGVTQTPRYLIKTRGQQVTLSCSPISGHRSVSWYQQTPGQGLQFLFEYFSETQRNKGNFPGRFSGRQFSNSRSEMNVSTLELGDSALYLCASSLVPLGLERILQFFGPGTRLTVL.

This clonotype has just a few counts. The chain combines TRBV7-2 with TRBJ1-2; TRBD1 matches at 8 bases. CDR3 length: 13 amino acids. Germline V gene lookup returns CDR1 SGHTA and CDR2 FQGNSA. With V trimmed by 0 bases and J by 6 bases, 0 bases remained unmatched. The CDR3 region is CASSLATGDGYTF. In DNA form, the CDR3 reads TGTGCCAGCAGCTTAGCGACAGGGGATGGCTACACCTTC.

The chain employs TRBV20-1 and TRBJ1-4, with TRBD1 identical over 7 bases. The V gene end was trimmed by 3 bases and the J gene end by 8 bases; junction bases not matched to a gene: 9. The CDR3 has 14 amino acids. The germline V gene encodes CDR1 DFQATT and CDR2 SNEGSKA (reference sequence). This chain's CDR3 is CSARDRPGGEKLFF. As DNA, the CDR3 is TGCAGTGCTAGGGACAGGCCGGGAGGCGAAAAACTGTTTTTT.

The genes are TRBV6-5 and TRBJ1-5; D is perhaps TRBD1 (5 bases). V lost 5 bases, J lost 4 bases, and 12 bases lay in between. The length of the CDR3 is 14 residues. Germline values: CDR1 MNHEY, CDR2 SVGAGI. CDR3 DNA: TGTGCCAGCAGTCACGGGACGGGTAATCAGCCCCAGCATTTT. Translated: CASSHGTGNQPQHF.

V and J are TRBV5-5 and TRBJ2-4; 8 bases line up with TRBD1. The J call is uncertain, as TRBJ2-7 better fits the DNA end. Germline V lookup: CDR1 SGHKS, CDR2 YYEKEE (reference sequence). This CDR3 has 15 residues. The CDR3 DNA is TGTGCCAGCAGCTTGGATCACAGGGGGTCCTACGAGCAGTACTTC. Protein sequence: CASSLDHRGSYEQYF.

The CDR3 bases are TGTGCCAGCAGCTTAAGGGTGGAGCAGCCCCAGCATTTT. Encoded protein: CASSLRVEQPQHF. V usage is TRBV7-9 and J usage is TRBJ1-5; no reliable D call. V lost 2 bases, J lost 7 bases, and 9 bases lay in between. CDR3 length: 13 amino acids. The V gene's germline CDR1 is SEHNR and CDR2 FQNEAQ (reference sequence).

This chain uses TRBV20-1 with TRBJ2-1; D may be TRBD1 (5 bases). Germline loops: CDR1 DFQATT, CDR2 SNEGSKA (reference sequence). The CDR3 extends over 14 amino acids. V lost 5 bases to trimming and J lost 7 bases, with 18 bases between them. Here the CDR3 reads CSARRAPGGNEQFF. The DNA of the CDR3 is TGCAGTGCTCGCAGGGCCCCAGGTGGGAATGAGCAGTTCTTC.

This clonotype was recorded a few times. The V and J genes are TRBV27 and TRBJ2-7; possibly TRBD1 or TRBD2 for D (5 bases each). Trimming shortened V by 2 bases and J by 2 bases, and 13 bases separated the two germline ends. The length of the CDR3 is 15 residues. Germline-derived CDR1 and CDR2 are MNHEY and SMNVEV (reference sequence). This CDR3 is CASSLKLGTAYEQYF. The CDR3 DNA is TGTGCCAGCAGTTTAAAGCTGGGGACCGCCTACGAGCAGTACTTC.

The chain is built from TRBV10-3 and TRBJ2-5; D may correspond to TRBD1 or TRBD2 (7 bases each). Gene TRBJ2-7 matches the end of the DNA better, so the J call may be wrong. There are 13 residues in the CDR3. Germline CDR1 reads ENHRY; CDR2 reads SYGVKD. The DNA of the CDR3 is TGTGCCATCGCAGGGGGGGCTAACTACGAGCAGTACTTC. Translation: CAIAGGANYEQYF.

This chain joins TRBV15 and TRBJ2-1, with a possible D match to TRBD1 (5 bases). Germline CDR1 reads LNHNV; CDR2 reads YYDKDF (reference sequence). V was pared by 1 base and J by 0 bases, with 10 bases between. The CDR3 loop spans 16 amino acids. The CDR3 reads CATSRGGAVSYNEQFF. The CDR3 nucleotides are TGTGCCACCAGCAGAGGTGGGGCCGTCTCCTACAATGAGCAGTTCTTC.

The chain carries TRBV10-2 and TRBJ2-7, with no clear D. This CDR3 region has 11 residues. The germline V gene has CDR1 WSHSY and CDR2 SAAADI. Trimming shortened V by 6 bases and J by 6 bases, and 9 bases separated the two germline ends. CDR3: CASRGSVEQYF. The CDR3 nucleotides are TGCGCCAGCAGGGGCTCGGTCGAGCAGTACTTC.

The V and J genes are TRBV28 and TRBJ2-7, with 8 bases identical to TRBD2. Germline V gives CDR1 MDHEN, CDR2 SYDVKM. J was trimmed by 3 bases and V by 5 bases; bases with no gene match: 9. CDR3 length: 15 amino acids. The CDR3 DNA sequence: TGTGCCAGCAGTGCCAGGACGGGAGGGGTCTACGAGCAGTACTTC. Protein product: CASSARTGGVYEQYF.

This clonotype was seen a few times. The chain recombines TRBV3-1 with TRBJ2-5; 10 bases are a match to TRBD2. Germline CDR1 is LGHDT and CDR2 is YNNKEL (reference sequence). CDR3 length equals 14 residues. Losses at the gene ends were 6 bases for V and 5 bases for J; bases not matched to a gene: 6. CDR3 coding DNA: TGTGCCAGCAGGAACGGACTAGCGGTTGAGACCCAGTACTTC. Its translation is CASRNGLAVETQYF.

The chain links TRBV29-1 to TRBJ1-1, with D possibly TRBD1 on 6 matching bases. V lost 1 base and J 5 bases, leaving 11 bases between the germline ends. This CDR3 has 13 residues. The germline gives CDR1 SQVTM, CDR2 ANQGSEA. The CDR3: CSVEGAGETEAFF. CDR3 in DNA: TGCAGCGTTGAAGGGGCAGGGGAAACTGAAGCTTTCTTT.

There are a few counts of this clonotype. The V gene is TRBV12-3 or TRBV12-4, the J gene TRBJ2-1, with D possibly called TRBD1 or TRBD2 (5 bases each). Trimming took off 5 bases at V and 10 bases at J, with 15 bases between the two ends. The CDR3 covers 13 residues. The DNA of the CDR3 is TGTGCCAGCAGTCTTGGGGGAGTGACAGAGCAGTTCTTC. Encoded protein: CASSLGGVTEQFF.

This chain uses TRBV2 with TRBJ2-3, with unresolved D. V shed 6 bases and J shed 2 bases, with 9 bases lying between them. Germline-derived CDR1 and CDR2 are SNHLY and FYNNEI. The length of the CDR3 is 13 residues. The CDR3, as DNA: TGTGCCAGCAGGCAGGATCTCACAGATACGCAGTATTTT. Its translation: CASRQDLTDTQYF.

The CDR3 loop reads CASSESGYEQFF. CDR3 coding DNA: TGTGCCAGCAGTGAATCAGGTTATGAGCAGTTCTTC. The J gene is TRBJ2-1, the V gene TRBV6-1; D is ambiguous. Between the trimmed V and J ends, which lost 2 bases and 8 bases, there was a span of 7 bases. The CDR3 extends over 12 amino acids. Germline V lookup: CDR1 MNHNS, CDR2 SASEGT.

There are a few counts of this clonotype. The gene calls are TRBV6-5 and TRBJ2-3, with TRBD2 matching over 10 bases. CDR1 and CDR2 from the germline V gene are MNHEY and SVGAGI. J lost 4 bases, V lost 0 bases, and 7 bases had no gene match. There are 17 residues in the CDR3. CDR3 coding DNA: TGTGCCAGCAGTTACTCGAACCCCAGCGGGGGGGCAGATACGCAGTATTTT. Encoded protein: CASSYSNPSGGADTQYF.